The 7 T cell receptor beta chains below all came from one sample that was sequenced in a study of identifying expanded T cells in peripheral blood. Only in-frame clones appear in the TCRdb table, and some are missing; sequencing was by immunoSEQ multiplex PCR. The sample consists of 100,000 or so clones, 87% of them appearing once. Sequencing used blood. These receptors were obtained from a person aged 18 to 75 in good health.

CDR3 sequence reads: CASSPTVGQPQHF. The CDR3 DNA reads as TGTGCCAGCAGTCCCACAGTAGGGCAGCCCCAGCATTTT. The chain carries TRBV6-4 and TRBJ1-5; D is unresolved. V dropped 5 bases and J dropped 7 bases, with 12 bases sitting between them. This CDR3 spans 13 amino acids. Germline V gives CDR1 MRHNA, CDR2 SNTAGT.

The rearrangement uses TRBV15 and TRBJ1-2; D ambiguous. This CDR3 is 16 amino acids long. V shed 2 bases and J shed 2 bases, with 15 bases lying between them. CDR1 is LNHNV and CDR2 is YYDKDF in the germline V gene (reference sequence). The CDR3 region has the DNA TGTGCCACCAGCAGAAGGACGGGGAGAGAGAACTATGGCTACACCTTC. Its translation: CATSRRTGRENYGYTF. Complete variable domain (other parts from reference TRBV15 and TRBJ1-2): DAMVIQNPRYQVTQFGKPVTLSCSQTLNHNVMYWYQQKSSQAPKLLFHYYDKDFNNEADTPDNFQSRRPNTSFCFLDIRSPGLGDTAMYLCATSRRTGRENYGYTFGSGTRLTVV.

This clone showed up just a few times. The chain couples TRBV7-9 to TRBJ1-2, with no clear D. The CDR3 runs 13 residues. Germline CDR1 SEHNR, CDR2 FQNEAQ (reference sequence). V was trimmed by 1 base and J by 5 bases, leaving 8 bases between them. The DNA of the CDR3 is TGTGCCAGCAGCTTAGGGGGTGTTTATGGCTACACCTTC. It encodes CASSLGGVYGYTF.

This clone came up once. This rearrangement joins TRBV15 to TRBJ1-2, with D unresolved. V was trimmed by 0 bases and J by 4 bases, leaving 6 bases between them. The CDR3 is 13 amino acids. Per germline, CDR1 LNHNV and CDR2 YYDKDF (reference sequence). The CDR3 region is CATSRDSGYGYTF. The CDR3 DNA sequence: TGTGCCACCAGCAGAGATTCCGGCTATGGCTACACCTTC.

The genes are TRBV7-6 and TRBJ1-4; tentative D call: TRBD1 (6 bases). Germline CDR1 and CDR2: SGHVS and FNYEAQ. The CDR3 has 15 amino acids. Trimming pared 2 bases from V and 4 bases from J, leaving 11 bases between. The CDR3 loop is CASSLRTDFNEKLFF. CDR3 coding DNA: TGTGCCAGCAGCTTACGGACAGACTTTAATGAAAAACTGTTTTTT.

V usage is TRBV18 and J usage is TRBJ2-2; the D is unclear. The V gene's germline CDR1 is KGHSH and CDR2 LQKENI. V lost 2 bases and J lost 2, with 6 bases in between. The CDR3 totals 14 residues. CDR3 region: CASSPNLNTGELFF. Written as DNA, the CDR3 is TGTGCCAGCTCACCAAACCTAAACACCGGGGAGCTGTTTTTT.

V usage is TRBV11-1 and J usage is TRBJ1-2; 9 bases match TRBD1. The junction had 13 bases not matched to a gene; V was cut back by 5 bases and J by 6 bases. There are 16 residues in the CDR3. The germline CDR1 and CDR2 sequences are SGHAT and FQDESV (reference sequence). The DNA of the CDR3 is TGTGCCAGCAGCCCTTTGTACAGGGGGCGAGACGATGGCTACACCTTC. This encodes CASSPLYRGRDDGYTF.